This T cell receptor beta chain was found in a study of cytomegalovirus exposure and HLA in healthy donors (dated by TCRdb to between 2016 and 2019). At the level of the whole study: In an earlier analysis of under 600 of the donors, 250 to 300 Gb of sequence data and 90 million to 120 million unique TCR beta sequences from 180 million or so T cells were reported. The study aimed to test whether signatures of past pathogen exposure could be identified by cataloging public T cell receptors. Among the roughly 400 genotyped donors, approximately 81% belonged to the genetic ancestry cluster associated with self-reported Caucasian donors. An early release covering roughly 640 HLA-typed donors comprised about 300 gigabases of sequencing data and around 86 million unique TCR sequences. The study combined high-throughput TCR immunosequencing, statistical association of individual TCRs with disease status, and machine learning to predict cytomegalovirus infection status. To decide whether each TCR beta V gene segment behaved as functional or pseudogenic, an earlier analysis of some 600 of the donors relied on high-throughput TCR beta sequencing. The number of donors typed differed by locus, with roughly 629-640 for A, B, C, DRB1 and DQB1, more than 500 for DQA1, over 600 for DPA1, and around 460 for DPB1. Rather than drawing on any new phenotypic data, the later analysis identified candidate immune exposures from TCR beta sequences and the way those sequences occurred across donors. Several DR-DQ haplotypes were handled as single units for association and clustering because linkage in the cohort was strong. Genome-wide SNP genotypes for about three fifths of the 666 donors were used in a later genetic analysis, which treated that subset as a discovery cohort. HLA typing included class I and class II loci at four-digit resolution. Across 398 genotyped donors of the cohort, an average of roughly 200,000 unique TCR beta nucleotide sequences per donor were sequenced, and roughly 18% of those sequences were non-productive. Every discovery cohort repertoire had been produced on one sequencing platform. Donor age, sex, ethnicity and CMV serostatus were compiled alongside the repertoire data. A later analysis re-analyzed previously published TCR beta repertoires from approximately 700 donors and added high-resolution HLA genotyping to study TCR occurrence patterns. Along with the approximately 700-subject first cohort, a separate validation cohort of 120 different subjects was used. Using immunosequencing, the study profiled T cell repertoires from 640 or so subjects and related those repertoires to cytomegalovirus serostatus.

General conclusions and limits of the study: In vitro tests confirmed that a few of the cytomegalovirus-associated TCR beta chains recognize cytomegalovirus antigens. The cohort was sequenced for TCR beta chains only, and without alpha or paired-chain data the features that could be detected were limited. Because the 87-base-pair reads could not distinguish some IMGT-functional V segments, including TRBV6-2 and TRBV6-3, those segments were excluded. Roughly uniform sequencing depth across donors was assumed in presence/absence analyses, although this assumption may not hold. It was suggested by the authors that the approach could potentially be generalized to other disease states and immunological phenotypes. A further reported finding was that TCR beta sequences accurately predicted the HLA-A and HLA-B alleles for most subjects in the first cohort. According to a later analysis, most CMV-associated TCR beta chains appeared to be HLA-restricted, and the HLA associations seemed to be driven largely by CMV exposure. The classifier was reported to diagnose cytomegalovirus status with high specificity and sensitivity in both the original and validation cohorts. Linkage disequilibrium might explain the correlated functional status among segregating V segments, but an unknown experimental factor could not be ruled out. Compared with the roughly 710-donor mean, donors in an Asian-associated ancestry cluster had fewer N-insertions in productive TCRs, according to a later genetic analysis. Because some donors lacked HLA typing at each locus, the association tests relied only on the typed subset. Most TCR sequences were seen in very few donors, while some public TCRs were found in many individuals. In a later analysis, TCR association rates were found to vary across HLA loci, with the most associated TCRs seen for DRB1 alleles and the fewest for HLA-C alleles. A later analysis associated 17,000 or so TCR beta sequences with specific HLA alleles at a false discovery rate of 0.05. The earlier analysis of a few hundred of the donors excluded fewer than 20 rarely observed V segments, including chromosome 9 orphons, because counts were too low. In a later genetic analysis, a missense DCLRE1C variant was associated with V-gene and J-gene trimming of TCR beta chains, and the association was replicated in an independent cohort. For the cohort, immune exposure information was limited to CMV serostatus. An earlier analysis of around 540 of the donors showed that most TCR beta V segments appeared in productive rearrangements either about 87% or about 30% of the time, which broadly matched IMGT annotations. In the study, around 160 TCR beta chains were listed as associated with cytomegalovirus. Several of the top co-occurrence clusters appeared to be linked to parvovirus B19, influenza, CMV and Epstein-Barr virus, according to a later analysis. In a later analysis, HLA-associated TCR beta chains were found to be more clonally expanded and to have lower generation probabilities than equally common non-associated chains. A group of highly shared sequence variants was considered likely to be a technical artifact of the sequencing pipeline. Strong co-occurrence of HLA alleles, especially DR and DQ, made assigning TCR associations to individual alleles difficult.

From V the trimming removes 4 bases and from J it removes 2 bases, while the gene matches leave 10 bases of the junction unaccounted for. According to the germline V gene, CDR1 reads LGHNT and CDR2 reads FRNRAP. Taken from cysteine to phenylalanine, the CDR3 has 16 residues. Only the CDR3 region is kept as DNA, spanning 48 bases read in frame from base 1. The library was built by means of the immunoSEQ multiplex PCR assay. For the multiplex PCR, a mixture combining 60 forward primers for TCR Vbeta segments and 13 reverse primers for TCR Jbeta segments was used. The CDR3 region of rearranged TCR beta genes was amplified from genomic DNA with a multiplex PCR assay. On the Illumina HiSeq System, the amplified TCR beta libraries were sequenced as 87-base-pair reads. The authors processed their data as follows. In a later analysis, around 80 million unique TCR beta chains were counted across the approximately 640 repertoires, and roughly 11 million of these chains were shared by at least two donors. To remove PCR and sequencing errors, raw reads were error-corrected and collapsed into unique sequences using a nearest-neighbor algorithm that merged closely related sequences. Alignment of CDR3 sequences to IMGT reference sequences was used to assign V, D and J gene segments. Each retained sequence needed at least a six-nucleotide match to both a V gene segment and a J gene segment. A rearrangement counted as productive if the CDR3 had no stop codons and remained in frame with V and J, and every other rearrangement counted as non-productive. CDR3 was defined according to IMGT convention as the region running from the second conserved V-encoded cysteine to the conserved J-encoded phenylalanine. Sequences without an unambiguous match to a single V gene segment were excluded from the earlier analysis of about 600 of the donors. In an earlier analysis of approximately 550 of the donors, V segments were called functional above 56.7% productive rearrangements and were called segregating when the between-donor standard deviation exceeded 5%. A statistical classification framework was built for diagnosing cytomegalovirus status from the catalog of TCR beta chain sequences. In a later analysis, V and J genes were assigned by comparing TCR nucleotide sequences against IMGT/GENE-DB human TR gene sequences. Using the TCRdist pipeline, a later analysis assigned CDR3 sequences along with most-parsimonious VDJ recombination scenarios. In a later analysis, each TCR beta chain was defined by its CDR3 amino acid sequence together with its V-gene family, and reads lacking a unique V-gene family were excluded. To address suspected cross-contamination and a sequencing artifact, a later analysis removed over 500 highly shared, low-generation-probability nucleotide sequences. A later analysis calculated a clonal expansion index for each public chain from normalized within-repertoire ranks of inferred template counts. A later analysis computed generation probabilities with a VDJ recombination model fitted to out-of-frame rearrangements, and checked the results against IGoR. In a later analysis, hypergeometric tests were used to score TCR-TCR, TCR-HLA and TCR-CMV co-occurrence, with a repertoire-size bias correction applied to TCR pairs. A later analysis estimated false discovery rates by permuting HLA or CMV assignments 20 times. A later analysis grouped co-occurring TCRs with DBSCAN, adding TCRdist sequence similarity when clustering within HLA-allele-positive subsets. Repertoires with fewer than 30,000 or more than 120,000 public chains, plus five repertoires with anomalous nucleotide sharing, were excluded from co-occurrence clustering. Not all clones reach the TCRdb copy of this immuneACCESS table, which keeps in-frame sequences only. Checked studies attribute under half of the gap to unresolved V genes and leave the rest unexplained. The V and J calls and clone size are taken from that table; D and trimming were inferred from the DNA. This sample has 60,000 to 75,000 clones in its table, and roughly 70% of those were observed once. The ten largest clonotypes hold 9.5% to 13% of the sample.

Comments on this clone: Its cognate antigen has yet to be identified. Nothing much larger sits one base from this clone, and base qualities are not available.

The cohort consisted of 650 to 850 healthy bone marrow donors. At the time of sampling, every cohort member was nominally healthy, though immune exposures that went unrecorded were likely present. The donor was CMV seropositive and was included in the group of 250 to 350 seropositive cohort members. A peripheral blood sample was collected from each donor, and TCR beta sequencing was performed on peripheral blood mononuclear cells. The Qiagen DNeasy Blood Extraction Kit was used to extract genomic DNA from the blood cell samples. This TCR was sampled from a woman in her thirties or forties in good health and CMV-seropositive. The chain employs TRBV12-5 and TRBJ2-5; 7 central bases correspond to TRBD2. The sequenced sample was PBMCs. For the CDR3, the sequence is CASGSPPASGQETQYF. The DNA is as follows: TGTGCTAGTGGTTCCCCCCCGGCTAGCGGACAAGAGACCCAGTACTTC. Joined to the reference TRBV12-5 and TRBJ2-5 proteins, this CDR3 gives the full variable domain: DARVTQTPRHKVTEMGQEVTMRCQPILGHNTVFWYRQTMMQGLELLAYFRNRAPLDDSGMPKDRFSAEMPDATLATLKIQPSEPRDSAVYFCASGSPPASGQETQYFGPGTRLLVL.